This T cell receptor beta chain was retrieved from a study of blood T cell repertoires in COVID-19. For the study at large: The United States, Italy and Spain were the sources of the acute and convalescent COVID-19 samples. PBMCs, B-cell-depleted T cells, or T cells were the source of the cDNA or gDNA that made up the material.

Trimming at V came to 4 bases and at J to 9 bases, leaving 17 bases not matched to a gene. Germline CDR1 reads MDHEN; CDR2 reads SYDVKM. The CDR3 sequence is 18 residues long. Generated by immunoSEQ multiplex PCR, the TCRdb table keeps only in-frame clones and is missing some. This table has under 250,000 clones, roughly 82% appearing once. Specimen: peripheral blood. J is TRBJ2-1 and V is TRBV28, with 11 bases matching TRBD2. This clonotype originated in a human donor in a cohort sampled during active COVID-19. CDR3: CASSSNRGLAARLSEQFF. The CDR3 DNA reads as TGTGCCAGCAGTTCCAACAGGGGACTAGCGGCGAGGCTGAGTGAGCAGTTCTTC.